This TCR beta chain was captured by sequencing in a study of blood T cell repertoires in COVID-19 (dated by TCRdb to the early 2020s). Some background on the complete study: Collaborator samples came from the United States, Italy and Spain and covered acute and convalescent phases of COVID-19. The material from the prospective study consisted of cDNA or gDNA derived from T cells, B-cell-depleted T cells, or PBMCs. Subjects who had been exposed to COVID-19, were actively infected with it, or had recovered from it provided the deeply sampled blood TCRbeta repertoires that made up the dataset. The repertoires were made available in a free public database intended to serve as a resource for research on the immune response to SARS-CoV-2. Samples were obtained from the ongoing ImmuneRACE study (first 160 participants) and from some 1,200 subjects provided by 6 global collaborators. A de-identified subject ID, COVID-19 status, age in years and sex were almost always included in the sample metadata. Where HLA class I and class II types were available, the types were taken from metadata supplied by the sample provider, not from assay-based typing. Study-level results and caveats: How much clinical and demographic metadata was included differed by source and by participant, and the metadata was provided uncurated.

The CDR3 measures 16 amino acids from cysteine to phenylalanine. Kept here is only the CDR3 DNA, which spans 48 bases and is read in frame from base 1. Cut back by 0 bases and 1 base, the V and J ends lie 9 bases apart. The CDR1 and CDR2 encoded by the germline V gene are MGHRA and YSYEKL. Each collaborating institution followed its own protocols to collect whole blood in K2EDTA tubes. For TCRbeta analysis, collaborators shipped samples in one of three forms: frozen whole blood, isolated PBMCs, or DNA extracted from either of those sample types. Points on this clone: Its antigen remains unidentified. Base qualities are missing; no much larger clone stands one base away.

TCRbeta CDR3 regions were amplified from genomic DNA by means of the immunoSEQ Assay, a bias-controlled multiplex PCR. For the original study's pipeline: Nucleated cell counts per sample were estimated from amplification of reference gene primers within the assay. Sequence reads were collapsed and filtered to measure the absolute abundance of every unique TCRbeta CDR3 rearrangement. For each sample, productive Simpson clonality was calculated as the square root of Simpson's diversity index over productive rearrangements. TCRdb obtained this table from immuneACCESS and retained in-frame rearrangements with V and J assigned. These tables miss some clones; where compared with another copy, unresolved V genes account for less than half of the shortfall, and the remainder is unexplained. V, J and clone size are taken as reported in that table, and D and trimming were inferred from the DNA itself. The sample profile shows 100,000 to 120,000 clones; approximately 80% of them were found once. The ten largest clones add up to over 9% of the sample.

The sequence was obtained from a woman aged 70-85 years with acute or convalescent COVID-19. The rearranged segments are TRBV4-1 and TRBJ2-2; tentative D gene TRBD2, with 6 bases matching. Material for sequencing was peripheral blood. The DNA sequence follows: TGCGCCAGCAGCCAAGACGGGACTCTGAACACCGGGGAGCTGTTTTTT. Protein translation: CASSQDGTLNTGELFF.